This is a list of T cell receptor beta chains from one sample in a study of blood T cell repertoires in COVID-19. TCRdb's copy holds only in-frame clones and misses some; the assay was immunoSEQ multiplex PCR. This sample has some 180,000 clones, with more than 75% found just once. Sequenced input: peripheral blood. The origin of the receptors is a woman in her sixties with COVID-19, enrolled during active disease. Each CDR3 is given with its conserved first and last residue. D genes are given only for firm matches. A clone size is listed for some rows: how often the clone was seen (once, few, many), or a class if it is expanded.

V gene	clone size	D gene	CDR3 length	J gene	CDR3 protein	CDR3 DNA
TRBV28	NA	NA	15	TRBJ1-1	CASIFVWGGNTEAFF	TGTGCCAGCATCTTCGTATGGGGGGGGAACACTGAAGCTTTCTTT
TRBV29-1	NA	NA	16	TRBJ1-4	CSVQSTGRATNEKLFF	TGCAGCGTCCAGTCCACAGGACGGGCAACTAATGAAAAACTGTTTTTT
TRBV28	NA	NA	17	TRBJ1-2	CASSLKRGKAGDYGYTF	TGTGCCAGCAGTTTAAAGAGAGGAAAGGCCGGAGACTATGGCTACACCTTC
TRBV27	NA	TRBD2	17	TRBJ2-3	CASNRGGSGRLTDTQYF	TGTGCCAGCAATCGCGGGGGTAGCGGGAGGTTGACAGATACGCAGTATTTT
TRBV3-1/TRBV3-2	NA	NA	12	TRBJ2-2	CASSQGPGELFF	TGTGCCAGCAGCCAAGGGCCCGGGGAGCTGTTTTTT
TRBV27	NA	NA	13	TRBJ2-7	CASSLKSSYEQYF	TGTGCCAGCAGTTTGAAGAGCTCCTACGAGCAGTACTTC
TRBV28	NA	NA	13	TRBJ2-4	CASSLAQINIQYF	TGTGCCAGCAGTCTAGCTCAGATAAACATTCAGTACTTC
TRBV4-2	NA	TRBD1	19	TRBJ2-2	CASSQEGGGTGGPAGELFF	TGTGCCAGCAGCCAAGAGGGGGGAGGGACAGGGGGCCCCGCCGGGGAGCTGTTTTTT
TRBV18	NA	TRBD1	14	TRBJ1-1	CASSPQGQGRGAFF	TGTGCCAGCTCACCACAGGGACAGGGGCGTGGGGCTTTCTTT
TRBV18	NA	NA	14	TRBJ2-5	CASAPQGLGETQYF	TGTGCCAGCGCTCCGCAGGGGCTAGGCGAGACCCAGTACTTC
TRBV15	few	TRBD2	18	TRBJ2-1	CATSRNMGLAGTGNEQFF	TGTGCCACCAGCAGAAATATGGGACTAGCGGGGACTGGGAATGAGCAGTTCTTC
TRBV28	NA	NA	12	TRBJ1-4	CASRIRVEKLFF	TGTGCCAGCAGGATCAGGGTTGAAAAACTGTTTTTT
TRBV14	NA	TRBD2	16	TRBJ2-3	CASSPLAGVDTDTQYF	TGTGCCAGCAGCCCCCTAGCGGGAGTTGATACAGATACGCAGTATTTT
TRBV7-2	NA	NA	14	TRBJ1-5	CASSLAPPSQPQHF	TGTGCCAGCAGCTTGGCGCCGCCTAGTCAGCCCCAGCATTTT
TRBV15	once	NA	14	TRBJ1-5	CATSPQGRNQPQHF	TGTGCCACCAGCCCACAGGGAAGGAATCAGCCCCAGCATTTT
TRBV5-1	NA	TRBD1	15	TRBJ1-1	CASSLGQGMNTEAFF	TGCGCCAGCAGCTTGGGACAGGGGATGAACACTGAAGCTTTCTTT
TRBV19	NA	NA	12	TRBJ1-5	CASSRHDQPQHF	TGTGCCAGTAGTAGACACGACCAGCCCCAGCATTTT
TRBV28	NA	NA	14	TRBJ2-2	CASRDRGNGGELFF	TGTGCCAGCAGGGATAGGGGAAATGGCGGGGAGCTGTTTTTT
TRBV6-6	NA	NA	14	TRBJ2-5	CASSLQEIYETQYF	TGTGCCAGCAGCCTCCAGGAAATCTACGAGACCCAGTACTTC
TRBV7-9	NA	TRBD1	14	TRBJ1-2	CASSPLTGYYGYTF	TGTGCCAGCAGCCCTTTGACAGGGTACTATGGCTACACCTTC
TRBV7-9	once	TRBD1	19	TRBJ2-7	CASSAGQGVLKSGNNEQYF	TGTGCCAGCAGCGCTGGACAGGGGGTTTTAAAGAGCGGGAATAACGAGCAGTACTTC
TRBV28	NA	NA	10	TRBJ2-7	CASGLWQQYF	TGTGCCAGCGGGCTATGGCAGCAGTACTTC
TRBV18	NA	NA	17	TRBJ1-4	CASSPQSSFTGNEKLFF	TGTGCCAGCTCACCGCAAAGTTCCTTTACCGGGAATGAAAAACTGTTTTTT
TRBV19	NA	NA	13	TRBJ2-2	CASIGGPGGELFF	TGTGCCAGTATAGGGGGTCCGGGCGGGGAGCTGTTTTTT
TRBV7-6	NA	NA	15	TRBJ2-2	CASSRQSGFTGELFF	TGTGCCAGCAGCCGTCAAAGCGGATTCACCGGGGAGCTGTTTTTT
TRBV6-5	NA	NA	14	TRBJ1-1	CASSLFRGNTEAFF	TGTGCCAGCAGTCTCTTCAGGGGGAACACTGAAGCTTTCTTT
TRBV12-3/TRBV12-4	NA	NA	12	TRBJ2-3	CASSFTVDTQYF	TGTGCCAGCAGTTTTACGGTCGATACGCAGTATTTT
TRBV6-6	NA	TRBD2	17	TRBJ2-2	CASSLLAEIWDTGELFF	TGTGCCAGCAGTCTACTAGCGGAAATATGGGACACCGGGGAGCTGTTTTTT
TRBV19	NA	TRBD1	15	TRBJ1-2	CASISPTDRRYGYTF	TGTGCCAGTATTTCCCCAACGGACAGGAGATATGGCTACACCTTC
TRBV19	NA	NA	13	TRBJ1-5	CATSRDIRQPQHF	TGTGCCACCTCCCGGGACATTCGCCAGCCCCAGCATTTT
TRBV19	NA	NA	15	TRBJ1-2	CASSIRAEGKSGYTF	TGTGCCAGTAGTATTAGGGCTGAGGGAAAAAGTGGCTACACCTTC
TRBV5-1	NA	TRBD1	15	TRBJ1-4	CASSLGTGGNEKLFF	TGCGCCAGCAGCTTAGGCACAGGGGGAAATGAAAAACTGTTTTTT
TRBV10-2	NA	TRBD2	15	TRBJ2-1	CASSGLAGGFNEQFF	TGCGCCAGCAGTGGACTAGCGGGGGGTTTTAATGAGCAGTTCTTC
TRBV7-2	NA	NA	13	TRBJ1-5	CASSLVEGRSQHF	TGTGCCAGCAGCTTAGTTGAGGGCAGGAGCCAGCATTTT
TRBV13	NA	TRBD1	15	TRBJ1-3	CASSFTGAGRNTIYF	TGTGCCAGCAGCTTCACAGGGGCCGGAAGAAACACCATATATTTT
TRBV18	NA	NA	17	TRBJ1-5	CASSPRAGQLSNQPQHF	TGTGCCAGCTCACCACGGGCAGGTCAGCTTAGCAATCAGCCCCAGCATTTT
TRBV7-9	NA	NA	15	TRBJ1-5	CASSPGLGSNQPQHF	TGTGCCAGCAGCCCGGGGTTGGGGAGCAACCAGCCCCAGCATTTT
TRBV7-2	NA	TRBD1	15	TRBJ1-4	CASSLGGQGREKLFF	TGTGCCAGCAGTTTGGGCGGACAGGGGAGAGAAAAACTGTTTTTT
TRBV5-1	NA	NA	14	TRBJ2-1	CASSSTVSYNEQFF	TGCGCCAGCAGCTCCACAGTTTCCTACAATGAGCAGTTCTTC
TRBV28	NA	NA	10	TRBJ2-3	CASGTDTQYF	TGTGCCTCGGGGACAGATACGCAGTATTTT
TRBV7-3	NA	TRBD2	14	TRBJ2-3	CASSLAGATDTQYF	TGTGCCAGCAGCTTAGCGGGAGCTACAGATACGCAGTATTTT
TRBV19	NA	TRBD1	15	TRBJ1-5	CASTLGQGRNQPQHF	TGTGCCAGTACCCTAGGACAGGGGCGCAATCAGCCCCAGCATTTT
TRBV18	few	NA	14	TRBJ1-4	CASSPTASNEKLFF	TGTGCCAGCTCACCGACAGCATCCAATGAAAAACTGTTTTTT
TRBV12-3/TRBV12-4	few	NA	13	TRBJ2-1	CASKAVSYNEQFF	TGTGCCAGCAAGGCGGTCTCCTACAATGAGCAGTTCTTC
TRBV7-2	NA	NA	17	TRBJ1-5	CASSPDSVPYSNQPQHF	TGTGCCAGCAGCCCCGACAGCGTACCCTATAGCAATCAGCCCCAGCATTTT
TRBV19	NA	TRBD1	16	TRBJ2-6	CASKDRVGSGANVLTF	TGTGCCAGTAAGGACAGGGTCGGATCTGGGGCCAACGTCCTGACTTTC
TRBV30	NA	NA	15	TRBJ2-7	CAWSVYGRPGYEQYF	TGTGCCTGGAGTGTATATGGTCGTCCCGGCTACGAGCAGTACTTC
TRBV5-1	NA	NA	12	TRBJ2-7	CASGDGGYEQYF	TGCGCCAGCGGGGACGGGGGTTACGAGCAGTACTTC
TRBV6-2/TRBV6-3	NA	NA	13	TRBJ1-1	CASSYERTTEAFF	TGTGCCAGCAGTTACGAACGGACAACTGAAGCTTTCTTT
TRBV28	few	NA	13	TRBJ1-1	CASSLWSTWEAFF	TGTGCCAGCAGTTTATGGTCCACTTGGGAGGCTTTCTTT
TRBV12-3/TRBV12-4	NA	NA	13	TRBJ2-1	CASSLGASSSQFF	TGTGCCAGCAGTTTAGGGGCTAGCTCCTCCCAGTTCTTC